This paragraph covers one TCR beta chain sequence. Its antigen is not known. This table comes from immunoSEQ multiplex PCR, and its TCRdb copy is limited to in-frame clones, with some not included. Altogether under 200,000 clones are present, more than 80% being singletons, with the ten largest covering about 3.9%. The data belong to a study of T cell responses to AZD1222 COVID-19 vaccine. Study summary: The study pooled second doses at about 4 or about 12 weeks. Study-level points and caveats: Spike-specific TCR breadth and depth grew following two AZD1222 doses.

The source is an adult in good health. Source: peripheral blood, taken on day 0 of AZD1222 vaccination.

CDR3 region: CASSFGAWSPYNEQFF. CDR3 in DNA: TGTGCCAGCAGTTTCGGAGCCTGGAGCCCCTACAATGAGCAGTTCTTC. This sequence joins TRBV27 and TRBJ2-1; no clear D gene. The germline gives CDR1 MNHEY, CDR2 SMNVEV (reference sequence). The CDR3 runs 16 residues. V was cut by 3 bases and J by 2 bases, with 14 bases left in between.